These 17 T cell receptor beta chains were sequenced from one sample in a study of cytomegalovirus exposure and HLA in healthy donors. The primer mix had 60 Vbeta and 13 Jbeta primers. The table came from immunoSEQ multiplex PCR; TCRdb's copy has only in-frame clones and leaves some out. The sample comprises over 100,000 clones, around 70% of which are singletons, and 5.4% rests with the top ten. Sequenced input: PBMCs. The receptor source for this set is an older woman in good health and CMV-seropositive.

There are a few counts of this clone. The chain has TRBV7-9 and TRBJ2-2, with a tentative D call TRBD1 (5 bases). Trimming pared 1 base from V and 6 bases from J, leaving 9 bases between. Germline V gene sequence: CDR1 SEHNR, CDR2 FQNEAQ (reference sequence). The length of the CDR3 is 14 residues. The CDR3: CASSLGRVAGELFF. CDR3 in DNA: TGTGCCAGCAGCTTAGGCAGGGTTGCCGGGGAGCTGTTTTTT.

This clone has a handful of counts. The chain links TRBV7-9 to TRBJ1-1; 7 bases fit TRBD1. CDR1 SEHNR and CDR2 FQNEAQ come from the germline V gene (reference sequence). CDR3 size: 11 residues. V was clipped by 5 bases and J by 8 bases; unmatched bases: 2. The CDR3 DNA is TGTGCCAGCAGCCTACAGGGGGAAGCTTTCTTT. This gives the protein CASSLQGEAFF.

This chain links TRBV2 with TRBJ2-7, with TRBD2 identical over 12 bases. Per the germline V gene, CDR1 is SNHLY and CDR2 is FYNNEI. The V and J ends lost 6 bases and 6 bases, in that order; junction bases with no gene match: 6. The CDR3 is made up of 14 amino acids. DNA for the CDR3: TGTGCCAGCAGAGGACTAGCGGGGATTTTCGAGCAGTACTTC. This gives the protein CASRGLAGIFEQYF.

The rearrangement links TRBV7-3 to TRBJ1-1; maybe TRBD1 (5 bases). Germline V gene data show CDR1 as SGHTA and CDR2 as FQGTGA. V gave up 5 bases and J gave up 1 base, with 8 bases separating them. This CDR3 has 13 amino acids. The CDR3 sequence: CASSRDRNTEAFF. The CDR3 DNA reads TGTGCCAGCAGCCGTGACAGGAACACTGAAGCTTTCTTT.

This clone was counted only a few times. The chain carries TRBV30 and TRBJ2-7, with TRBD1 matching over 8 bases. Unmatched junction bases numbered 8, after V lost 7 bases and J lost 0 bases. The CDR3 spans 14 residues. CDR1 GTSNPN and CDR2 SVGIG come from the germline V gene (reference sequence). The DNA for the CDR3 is TGTGCCTATAATCCGGGACAGGCCTCCTACGAGCAGTACTTC. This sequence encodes CAYNPGQASYEQYF.

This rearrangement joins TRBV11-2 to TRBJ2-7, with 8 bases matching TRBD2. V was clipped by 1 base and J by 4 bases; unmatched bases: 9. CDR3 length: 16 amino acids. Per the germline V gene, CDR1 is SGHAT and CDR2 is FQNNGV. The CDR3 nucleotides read TGTGCCAGCAGCTTAGGAAGAAGCGGGGGAAGTTACGAGCAGTACTTC. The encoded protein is CASSLGRSGGSYEQYF.

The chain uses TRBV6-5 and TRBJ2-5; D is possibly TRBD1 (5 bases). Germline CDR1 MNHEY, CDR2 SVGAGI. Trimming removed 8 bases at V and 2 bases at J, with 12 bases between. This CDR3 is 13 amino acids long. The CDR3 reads CASRRAGQETQYF. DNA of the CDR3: TGTGCCAGCCGGAGAGCAGGGCAAGAGACCCAGTACTTC.

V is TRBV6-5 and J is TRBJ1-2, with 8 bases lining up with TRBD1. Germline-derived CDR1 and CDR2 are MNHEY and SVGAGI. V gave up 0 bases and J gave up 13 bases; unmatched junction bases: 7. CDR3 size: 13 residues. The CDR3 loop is CASSYSQGAPPTF. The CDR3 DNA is TGTGCCAGCAGTTACTCCCAGGGGGCCCCGCCCACCTTC.

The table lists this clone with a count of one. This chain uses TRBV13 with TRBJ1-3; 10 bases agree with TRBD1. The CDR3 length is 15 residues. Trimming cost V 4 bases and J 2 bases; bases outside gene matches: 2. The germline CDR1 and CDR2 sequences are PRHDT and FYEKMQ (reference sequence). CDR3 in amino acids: CASSSGTGAGNTIYF. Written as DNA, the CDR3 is TGTGCCAGCAGCTCCGGGACAGGGGCTGGAAACACCATATATTTT.

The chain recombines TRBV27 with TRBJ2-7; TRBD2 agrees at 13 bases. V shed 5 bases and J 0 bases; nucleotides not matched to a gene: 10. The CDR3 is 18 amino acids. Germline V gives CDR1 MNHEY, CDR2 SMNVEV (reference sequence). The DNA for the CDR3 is TGTGCCAGCAGTCCCCGGACTAGCGGGGGTCTCGGCTCCTACGAGCAGTACTTC. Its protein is CASSPRTSGGLGSYEQYF.

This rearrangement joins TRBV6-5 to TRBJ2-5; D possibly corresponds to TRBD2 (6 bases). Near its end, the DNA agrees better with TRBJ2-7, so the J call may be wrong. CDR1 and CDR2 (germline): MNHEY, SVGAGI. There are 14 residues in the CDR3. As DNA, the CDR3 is TGTGCCAGCAGTTTCGACACGGCGCGGGGCGAGCAGTACTTC. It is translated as CASSFDTARGEQYF.

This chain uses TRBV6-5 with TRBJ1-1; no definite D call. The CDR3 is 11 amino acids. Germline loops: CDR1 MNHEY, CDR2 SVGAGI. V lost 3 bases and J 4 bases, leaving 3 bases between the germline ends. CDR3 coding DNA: TGTGCCAGCAGTTATCGCACTGAAGCTTTCTTT. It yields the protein CASSYRTEAFF.

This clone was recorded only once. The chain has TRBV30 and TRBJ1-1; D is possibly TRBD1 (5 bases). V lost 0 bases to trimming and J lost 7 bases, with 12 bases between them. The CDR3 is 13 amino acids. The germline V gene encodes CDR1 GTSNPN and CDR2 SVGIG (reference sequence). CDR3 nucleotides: TGTGCCTGGAGTGTACTTTGGACATATGAAGCTTTCTTT. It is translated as CAWSVLWTYEAFF.

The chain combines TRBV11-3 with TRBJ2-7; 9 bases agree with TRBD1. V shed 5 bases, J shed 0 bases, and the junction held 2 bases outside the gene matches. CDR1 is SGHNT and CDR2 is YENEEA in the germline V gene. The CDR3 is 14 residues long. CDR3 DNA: TGTGCCAGCAGCAGGACAGGGGTCTCCTACGAGCAGTACTTC. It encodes CASSRTGVSYEQYF.

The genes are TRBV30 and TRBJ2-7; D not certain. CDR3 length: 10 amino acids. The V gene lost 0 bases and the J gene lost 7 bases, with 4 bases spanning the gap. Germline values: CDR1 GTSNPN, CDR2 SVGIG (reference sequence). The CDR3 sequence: CAWSVREQYF. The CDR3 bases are TGTGCCTGGAGTGTGAGGGAGCAGTACTTC.

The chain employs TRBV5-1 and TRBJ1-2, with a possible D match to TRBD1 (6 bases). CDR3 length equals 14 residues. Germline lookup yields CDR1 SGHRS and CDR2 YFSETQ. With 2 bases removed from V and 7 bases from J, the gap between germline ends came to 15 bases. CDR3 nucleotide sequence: TGCGCCAGCAGCTTCCGGGACAACTCCTTTGGCTACACCTTC. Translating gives CASSFRDNSFGYTF.

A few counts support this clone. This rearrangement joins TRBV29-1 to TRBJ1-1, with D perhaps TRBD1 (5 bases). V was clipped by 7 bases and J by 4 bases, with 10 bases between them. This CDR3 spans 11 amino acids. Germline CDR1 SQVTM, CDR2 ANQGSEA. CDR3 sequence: CSAKTGTEAFF. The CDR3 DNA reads TGCAGCGCCAAAACAGGCACTGAAGCTTTCTTT. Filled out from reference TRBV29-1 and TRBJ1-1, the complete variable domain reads SAVISQKPSRDICQRGTSLTIQCQVDSQVTMMFWYRQQPGQSLTLIATANQGSEATYESGFVIDKFPISRPNLTFSTLTVSNMSPEDSSIYLCSAKTGTEAFFGQGTRLTVV.